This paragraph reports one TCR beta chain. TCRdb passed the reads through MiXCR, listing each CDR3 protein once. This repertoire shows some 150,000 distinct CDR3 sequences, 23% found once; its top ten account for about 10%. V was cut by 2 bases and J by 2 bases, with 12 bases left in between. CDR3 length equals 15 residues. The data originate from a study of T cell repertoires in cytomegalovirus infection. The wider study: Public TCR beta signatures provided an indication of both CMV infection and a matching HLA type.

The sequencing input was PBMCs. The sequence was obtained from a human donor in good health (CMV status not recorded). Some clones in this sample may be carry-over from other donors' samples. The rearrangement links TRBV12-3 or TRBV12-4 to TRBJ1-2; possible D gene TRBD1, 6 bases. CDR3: CASSLLPQGNYGYTF. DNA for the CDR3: TGTGCCAGCAGTTTACTCCCTCAGGGGAACTATGGCTACACCTTC.